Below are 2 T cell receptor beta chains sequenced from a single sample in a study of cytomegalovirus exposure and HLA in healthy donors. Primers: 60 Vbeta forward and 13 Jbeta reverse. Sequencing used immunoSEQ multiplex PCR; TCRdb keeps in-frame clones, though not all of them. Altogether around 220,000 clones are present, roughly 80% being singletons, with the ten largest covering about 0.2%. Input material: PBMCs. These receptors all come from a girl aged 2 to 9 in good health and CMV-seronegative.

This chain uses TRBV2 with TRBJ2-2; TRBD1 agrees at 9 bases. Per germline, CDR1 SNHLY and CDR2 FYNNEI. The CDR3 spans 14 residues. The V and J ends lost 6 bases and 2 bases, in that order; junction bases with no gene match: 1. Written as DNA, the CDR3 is TGTGCCAGCAGGGGACAGGGTAACACCGGGGAGCTGTTTTTT. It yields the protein CASRGQGNTGELFF. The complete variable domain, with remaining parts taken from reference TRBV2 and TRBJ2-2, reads EPEVTQTPSHQVTQMGQEVILRCVPISNHLYFYWYRQILGQKVEFLVSFYNNEISEKSEIFDDQFSVERPDGSNFTLKIRSTKLEDSAMYFCASRGQGNTGELFFGEGSRLTVL.

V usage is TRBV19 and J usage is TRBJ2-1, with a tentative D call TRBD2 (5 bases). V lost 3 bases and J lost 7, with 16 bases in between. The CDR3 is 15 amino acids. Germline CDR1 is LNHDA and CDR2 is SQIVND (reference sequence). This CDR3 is CASSILAGQRNEQFF. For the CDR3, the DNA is TGTGCCAGTAGTATTTTGGCGGGCCAGCGAAATGAGCAGTTCTTC.